This is a list of T cell receptor beta chains from one sample in a study of response to subunit inactivated influenza vaccine. TCRdb processed the RT-PCR reads anew with MiXCR; each CDR3 protein has one entry. The sample carries around 760,000 distinct CDR3 sequences, approximately 13% recorded once. Sequenced here: PBMCs from blood, sampled 14 to 15 days before vaccination. The receptors stem from a man between 50 and 59 years old who received an inactivated influenza vaccine. The CDR3 runs from the conserved cysteine through the conserved F or W. The D gene is left open where the match is weak.

TRBD2,TRBJ2-7,TRBV11-2,CASSGLAGTSYEQYF
.,TRBJ2-5,TRBV18,CASSPPWMGVETQYF
TRBD1,TRBJ2-2,TRBV14,CASSQAQQGVWTGELFF
.,TRBJ2-7,TRBV10-3,CAISENRIPNYEQYF
.,TRBJ2-2,TRBV19,CASSIEVNTGELFF
TRBD1,TRBJ1-2,TRBV6-5,CASSSRTGKGYTF
.,TRBJ2-1,TRBV20-1,CSASRGTHNNEQFF
.,TRBJ2-7,TRBV15,CATSSGPDEQYF
.,TRBJ2-3,TRBV7-2,CASSVRPSGTDTQYF
.,TRBJ2-1,TRBV5-1,CASSLEEWGPYNEQFF
.,TRBJ1-5,TRBV19,CASSIIQWPQHF
.,TRBJ1-5,TRBV12-3/TRBV12-4,CASTTNRFQPQHF
.,TRBJ1-4,TRBV3-1,CASSQFQGSLRGTNEKLFF
TRBD2,TRBJ2-3,TRBV5-4,CASSLQGLAGAGDTQYF
TRBD2,TRBJ2-7,TRBV20-1,CSARVGSGGNEQYF
TRBD1,TRBJ1-3,TRBV7-2,CASRRGTGVFGGNTIYF
TRBD1,TRBJ1-1,TRBV12-3/TRBV12-4,CASSLTGRVGNTEAFF
.,TRBJ2-3,TRBV6-5,CASSYRMVTDTQYF
.,TRBJ2-2,TRBV11-2,CAITRAGELFF
TRBD2,TRBJ2-1,TRBV29-1,CSSGLAGGRGEQFF
TRBD2,TRBJ2-1,TRBV12-3/TRBV12-4,CARCTGGWSSGLNNEQFF
TRBD1,TRBJ1-4,TRBV25-1,CASSEYGTGPGEKLFF
.,TRBJ1-4,TRBV5-6,CASSLVGNEKLFF
.,TRBJ1-2,TRBV2,CASWGAQGRGDGYTF
TRBD2,TRBJ2-7,TRBV15,CATSRDSGGRPYEQYF
TRBD2,TRBJ2-7,TRBV18,CASSRGLAGDSEQYF
.,TRBJ2-6,TRBV10-3,CAISDGPTRSGANVLTF
.,TRBJ2-2,TRBV20-1,CSASLAKGTGELFF
.,TRBJ2-2,TRBV11-2,CASSLDNLGLLSGELFF
TRBD1,TRBJ2-2,TRBV5-6,CASSDRGFPAGELFF
.,TRBJ2-2,TRBV28,CASSFYTGELFF
.,TRBJ1-1,TRBV5-1,CASSLAELRTEAFF
.,TRBJ1-2,TRBV11-1,CASSFWPSSFRPNYGYTF
TRBD1,TRBJ2-1,TRBV5-1,CASRDRGTWNEQFF
.,TRBJ1-2,TRBV15,CATSAGTNYGYTF
TRBD2,TRBJ2-1,TRBV20-1,CSARDAAGGSDEQFF
.,TRBJ2-7,TRBV7-3,CASSLNAGNYEQYF
.,TRBJ1-1,TRBV2,CASSEGQGPRRAEAFF
.,TRBJ2-1,TRBV29-1,CSVAEWGSLGNEQFF
TRBD2,TRBJ2-7,TRBV6-1,CASSEALRAGGREQYF
TRBD1,TRBJ1-1,TRBV7-2,CASSLQGLMNTEAFF
.,TRBJ2-5,TRBV6-1,CARPTGGLETQYF
TRBD1,TRBJ1-3,TRBV5-1,CASSLEAGGGNTIYF
TRBD1,TRBJ2-5,TRBV15,CATSRGAGTEETQYF
TRBD1,TRBJ2-2,TRBV10-3,CATEATGGDTGELFF
TRBD1,TRBJ2-2,TRBV7-9,CASSTGQGARTGELFF